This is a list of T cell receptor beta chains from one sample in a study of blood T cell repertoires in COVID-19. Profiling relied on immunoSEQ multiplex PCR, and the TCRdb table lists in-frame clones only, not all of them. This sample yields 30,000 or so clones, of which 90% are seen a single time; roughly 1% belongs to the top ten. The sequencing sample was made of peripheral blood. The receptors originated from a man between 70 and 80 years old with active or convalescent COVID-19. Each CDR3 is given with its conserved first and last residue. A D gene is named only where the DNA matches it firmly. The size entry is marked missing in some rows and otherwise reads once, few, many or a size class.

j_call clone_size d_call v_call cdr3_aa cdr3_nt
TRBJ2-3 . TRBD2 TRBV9 CASSVDPSGRTDTQYF TGTGCCAGCAGCGTAGACCCTAGCGGGAGAACAGATACGCAGTATTTT
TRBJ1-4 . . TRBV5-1 CASSLFGVANEKLFF TGCGCCAGCAGCTTGTTCGGGGTGGCTAATGAAAAACTGTTTTTT
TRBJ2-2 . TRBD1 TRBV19 CASSATGGLGPGELFF TGTGCCAGTAGTGCTACAGGGGGCCTAGGTCCCGGGGAGCTGTTTTTT
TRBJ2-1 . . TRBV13 CASSFRMSSYNEQFF TGTGCCAGCAGCTTCCGAATGAGCTCCTACAATGAGCAGTTCTTC
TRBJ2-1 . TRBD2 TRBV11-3 CASSPGLASYNEQFF TGTGCCAGCAGCCCGGGACTAGCATCCTACAATGAGCAGTTCTTC
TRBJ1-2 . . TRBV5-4 CASSANREDYGYTF TGTGCCAGCAGCGCGAACAGGGAAGACTATGGCTACACCTTC
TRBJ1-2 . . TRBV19 CASSIVRGLINYGYTF TGTGCCAGTAGTATAGTCCGGGGATTGATCAACTATGGCTACACCTTC
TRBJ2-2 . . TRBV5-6 CASSLAASGDAGELFF TGTGCCAGCAGCCTAGCTGCTTCAGGGGACGCCGGGGAGCTGTTTTTT
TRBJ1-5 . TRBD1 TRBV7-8 CASSQGTGKGNQPQHF TGTGCCAGCAGCCAAGGGACAGGGAAGGGCAATCAGCCCCAGCATTTT
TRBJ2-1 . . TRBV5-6 CASSLYNEQFF TGTGCCAGCAGCCTCTACAATGAGCAGTTCTTC
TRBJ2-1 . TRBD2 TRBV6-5 CASGASGGLYNEQFF TGTGCCAGCGGGGCTAGCGGGGGGTTATACAATGAGCAGTTCTTC
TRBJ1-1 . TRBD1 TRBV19 CASSLAGGWTEAFF TGTGCCAGTAGTTTAGCAGGGGGCTGGACTGAAGCTTTCTTT
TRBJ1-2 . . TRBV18 CASSPPVVSPTYGYTF TGTGCCAGCTCACCACCGGTGGTTTCCCCTACCTATGGCTACACCTTC
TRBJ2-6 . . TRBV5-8 CASSLRRTGANVLTF TGTGCCAGCAGCTTGCGGAGAACCGGGGCCAACGTCCTGACTTTC
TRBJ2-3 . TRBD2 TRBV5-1 CASSATGTSAGDTQYF TGCGCCAGCAGCGCAACCGGGACTAGCGCTGGAGATACGCAGTATTTT
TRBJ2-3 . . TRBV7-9 CASSSVLAATNTDTQYF TGTGCCAGCAGCTCGGTCTTGGCGGCAACCAACACAGATACGCAGTATTTT
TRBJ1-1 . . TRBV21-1 CASSPRSQGCTEAFF TGTGCCAGCAGCCCCCGGTCGCAGGGTTGTACTGAAGCTTTCTTT
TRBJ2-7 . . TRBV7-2 CASSFRSTYEQYF TGTGCCAGCAGCTTCCGCTCTACCTACGAGCAGTACTTC
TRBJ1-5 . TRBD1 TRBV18 CASSPTGNNQPQHF TGTGCCAGCTCACCGACAGGGAACAATCAGCCCCAGCATTTT
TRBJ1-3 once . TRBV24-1 CATSDSAGSSSSGNTIYF TGTGCCACCAGTGATTCAGCGGGTTCCTCGAGCTCTGGAAACACCATATATTTT
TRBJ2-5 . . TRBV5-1 CASSLQSSQETQYF TGCGCCAGCAGCTTGCAGTCCTCCCAAGAGACCCAGTACTTC
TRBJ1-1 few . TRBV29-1 CSVGQANTEAFF TGCAGCGTTGGGCAGGCGAACACTGAAGCTTTCTTT
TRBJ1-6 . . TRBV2 CASSQQATVSPLHF TGTGCCAGCAGTCAACAGGCGACGGTTTCACCCCTCCACTTT
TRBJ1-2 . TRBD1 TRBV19 CAIQDRGRLNGYTF TGTGCCATCCAGGACAGGGGGCGCCTAAATGGCTACACCTTC